A selection of T cell receptor beta chains follows, all from one sample in a study of breast tumors, draining lymph nodes, adjacent tissues. MiXCR, applied by TCRdb to the multiplex PCR reads, yields one record per CDR3 protein. The profile shows tens of thousands of distinct CDR3 sequences, approximately 57% of them singletons. Sequences were obtained from breast tumor tissue. The receptors were gathered from a female donor with breast cancer. Some clones in this sample may be carry-over from other donors' samples. The CDR3 runs from the conserved cysteine through the conserved F or W. The D gene is left open where the match is weak. A clone size is listed for some rows: how often the clone was seen (once, few, many), or a class if it is expanded.

D gene,V gene,clone size,J gene,CDR3 DNA,CDR3 protein
.,TRBV7-3,.,TRBJ2-2,TGTGCCAGCAGCTCCTCGGGAGTAGCGGGGGAGCTGTTTTTT,CASSSSGVAGELFF
.,TRBV5-1,.,TRBJ2-7,TGTGCCAGCAGATTAACGAGAGGGAACACCGGGGGGCCCGAGCAGTACTTC,CASRLTRGNTGGPEQYF
.,TRBV6-5,many,TRBJ1-3,TGTGCCAGCACACCAACCGGGAGCGGAAAGTGGTCTGGAAACACCATATATTTT,CASTPTGSGKWSGNTIYF
TRBD1,TRBV7-9,.,TRBJ2-7,TGTGCCAGCAGCCCCGGACAGGGGATGTTCTACGAGCAGTACTTC,CASSPGQGMFYEQYF
TRBD2,TRBV20-1,medium-sized,TRBJ2-3,TGCAGTGCCAACGGGGGGGCCGATACGCAGTATTTT,CSANGGADTQYF
.,TRBV7-2,.,TRBJ1-2,TGTGCCAGCAGCCCCAGGGTGGGGGGAATCAGCTATGGCTACACCTTC,CASSPRVGGISYGYTF
.,TRBV14,.,TRBJ2-7,TGTGCCAGCTCTTGGGGGAAAGAGCAGTACTTC,CASSWGKEQYF
TRBD2,TRBV12-3/TRBV12-4,.,TRBJ2-2,TGTGCCAGCAGTGGAAGACGATCTAGCGGGGGGAACACCGGGGAGCTGTTTTTT,CASSGRRSSGGNTGELFF
TRBD1,TRBV19,.,TRBJ1-6,TGTGCCAGTAGTACCGGGACAGCACCCTATAATTCACCCCTCCACTTT,CASSTGTAPYNSPLHF
.,TRBV20-1,many,TRBJ2-1,TGCAGTGCTAAGCCATGGGCCGGAAGGAATGAGCAGTTCTTC,CSAKPWAGRNEQFF
TRBD1,TRBV4-3,.,TRBJ2-5,TGCGCCAGCAGCTTCTCCGGGACAGGGGCGACCCAGTACTTC,CASSFSGTGATQYF
.,TRBV6-5,many,TRBJ1-2,TGTGCCAGCAGTCACGGCTCTCGGGGGGCAGGGGGCTACACCTTC,CASSHGSRGAGGYTF
TRBD2,TRBV20-1,many,TRBJ2-3,TGCAGTGTACACGGGAGGGCCAAGGGGGATACGCAGTATTTT,CSVHGRAKGDTQYF
.,TRBV2,.,TRBJ1-2,TGTGCCAGCAGCCCGACAGGAAGGCACTATGGCTACACCTTC,CASSPTGRHYGYTF
.,TRBV10-3,.,TRBJ1-5,TGTGCCATCAGGGCTAGCCTAAATCAGCCCCAGCATTTT,CAIRASLNQPQHF
.,TRBV4-2,once,TRBJ1-5,TGTGCCAGCAGGCAGGGAGATCAGCCCCAGCATTTT,CASRQGDQPQHF
.,TRBV9,.,TRBJ1-4,TGTGCCAGCAGCAGCTCGACCACAGGAGGTGGACTGTTTTTT,CASSSSTTGGGLFF
TRBD1,TRBV7-6,.,TRBJ1-2,TGTGCCAGCAGCTTTGGGACAGGGGGCGTGTATGGCTACACCTTC,CASSFGTGGVYGYTF
.,TRBV7-2,.,TRBJ1-2,TGTGCCAGCAGCTTAACCAGACAGGAGGGTAATGGCTACACCTTC,CASSLTRQEGNGYTF
TRBD1,TRBV9,.,TRBJ2-7,TGTGCCAGCAGCGTTGGGACAGGGAGGAACTACGAGCAGTACTTC,CASSVGTGRNYEQYF
.,TRBV28,.,TRBJ2-7,TGTGCCAGCAGTTTCAGGTCCGCTTGGGAGCAGTACTTC,CASSFRSAWEQYF
.,TRBV3-2,.,TRBJ2-3,TGTGCCAGCAGCCTACATATAGCAGATACGCAGTATTTT,CASSLHIADTQYF
TRBD2,TRBV24-1,.,TRBJ2-1,TGTGCCACCAGGACTAGCGGGGGGGGCAATGAGCAGTTCTTC,CATRTSGGGNEQFF
TRBD2,TRBV10-3,.,TRBJ2-7,TGTGCCGTCAGTGCCGCGGGGGGGCCCTCGTTGGAGCAGTACTTC,CAVSAAGGPSLEQYF
.,TRBV27,.,TRBJ2-3,TGTGCCAGCAGTCAGCGATTTAACACAGATACGCAGTATTTT,CASSQRFNTDTQYF
.,TRBV7-2,many,TRBJ2-1,TGTGCCAGCAGCTTAGCTCAGGGGAGAAATGAGCAGTTCTTC,CASSLAQGRNEQFF
TRBD1,TRBV11-2,.,TRBJ1-5,TGTGCCAGCAGCCGGACAGGGAATACCAACCAGCCCCAGCATTTT,CASSRTGNTNQPQHF
.,TRBV20-1,.,TRBJ2-3,TGCAGTGCTAGAGAAGTGGGGGGAGATACGCAGTATTTT,CSAREVGGDTQYF
.,TRBV20-1,many,TRBJ2-7,TGCAGTGCTAGAATGGCGGGATCCTACGAGCAGTACTTC,CSARMAGSYEQYF
TRBD1,TRBV19,.,TRBJ1-6,TGTGCCAGTAGCCAGGGACAGAGTGAGAATTCACCCCTCCACTTT,CASSQGQSENSPLHF
.,TRBV20-1,.,TRBJ2-1,TGCAGTGCTAGAGACCCAGGACAGAGAACCTACAATGAGCAGTTCTTC,CSARDPGQRTYNEQFF
TRBD1,TRBV15,once,TRBJ1-6,TGTGCCACCAGCAGAAATCCTCCGGGACAGGGGGTGGGTTCACCCCTCCACTTT,CATSRNPPGQGVGSPLHF
.,TRBV20-1,many,TRBJ2-5,TGCAGTGCCTGGTCTACGGAGACCCAGTACTTC,CSAWSTETQYF
.,TRBV5-6,.,TRBJ1-2,TGTGCCAGCAGCTTTGTATCGGGAGGCTACACCTTC,CASSFVSGGYTF
TRBD1,TRBV20-1,once,TRBJ1-4,TGCAGTGCCATGACAGGGGCCGGTGAAAAACTGTTTTTT,CSAMTGAGEKLFF
.,TRBV2,.,TRBJ2-3,TGTGCCAGCGGCGGGGTCACAGATACGCAGTATTTT,CASGGVTDTQYF
.,TRBV7-9,.,TRBJ1-4,TGTGCCAGCAGACCCTACAGGGCCCGAGGTGAAAAACTGTTTTTT,CASRPYRARGEKLFF
.,TRBV15,.,TRBJ1-5,TGTGCCACCAGCAGAGATAGGGGTGGGCCCCAGCATTTT,CATSRDRGGPQHF
.,TRBV6-6,many,TRBJ2-3,TGTGCCAGCAGTTACGGGCCGGGTATGGACACAGATACGCAGTATTTT,CASSYGPGMDTDTQYF
.,TRBV28,many,TRBJ1-2,TGTGCCAGCGCAACAGATTACTATGGCTACACCTTC,CASATDYYGYTF
.,TRBV9,.,TRBJ1-1,TGTGCCAGCAGCATCGGGACCGGCATGAACACTGAAGCTTTCTTT,CASSIGTGMNTEAFF
TRBD2,TRBV29-1,.,TRBJ2-3,TGCAGCGTTGAGATCTACGAGACTAGCGGGGGAGGGGGGCAGGGCACAGATACGCAGTATTTT,CSVEIYETSGGGGQGTDTQYF
TRBD2,TRBV15,many,TRBJ2-1,TGTGCCACCAGCAGAGCGACTAGCGGGAGGACGCGGCAGTTCTTC,CATSRATSGRTRQFF
TRBD1,TRBV19,many,TRBJ1-4,TGTGCCAGTAGTAGACAGGGAACCTCAACTAATGAAAAACTGTTTTTT,CASSRQGTSTNEKLFF
.,TRBV20-1,.,TRBJ2-7,TGCAGTGCTAGGAGTAGCTCTGAGCAGTACTTC,CSARSSSEQYF
TRBD1,TRBV10-3,.,TRBJ1-2,TGTGCCATCAGTCTAGGGACAGAGGGCGACTATGGCTGCACCTTC,CAISLGTEGDYGCTF
.,TRBV15,many,TRBJ2-2,TGTGCCACCAGCAGAGATAGGGGGGGGTCGAACGGGGAGCTGTTTTTT,CATSRDRGGSNGELFF
.,TRBV11-2,.,TRBJ2-3,TGTGCCAGCAGCTTAGATAGGACAGTGACAGATACGCAGTATTTT,CASSLDRTVTDTQYF
.,TRBV2,many,TRBJ2-1,TGTGCCAGCTCAGGGAATTGGCGCAATGAGCAGTTCTTC,CASSGNWRNEQFF
TRBD2,TRBV10-3,.,TRBJ2-1,TGTGCCATCAGTACCGGGACTAGCGGGAGTAATGAGCAGTTCTTC,CAISTGTSGSNEQFF
TRBD2,TRBV20-1,.,TRBJ2-7,TGCAGTGCTAGTGGCGGGAGTCGCTACGAGCAGTACTTC,CSASGGSRYEQYF